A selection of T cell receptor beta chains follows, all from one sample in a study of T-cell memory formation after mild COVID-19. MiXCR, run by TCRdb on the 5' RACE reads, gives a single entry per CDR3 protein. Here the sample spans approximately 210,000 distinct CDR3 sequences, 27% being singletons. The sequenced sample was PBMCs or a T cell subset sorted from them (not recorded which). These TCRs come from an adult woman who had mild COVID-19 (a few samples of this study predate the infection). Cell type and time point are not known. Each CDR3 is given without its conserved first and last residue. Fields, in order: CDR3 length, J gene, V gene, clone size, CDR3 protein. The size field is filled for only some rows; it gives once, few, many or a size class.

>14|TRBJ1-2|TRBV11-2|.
ASSLDQWDFSYGYT
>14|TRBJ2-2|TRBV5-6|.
ASSPSAKGNTGELF
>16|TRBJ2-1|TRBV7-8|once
ASSSGLAGGSSYNEQF
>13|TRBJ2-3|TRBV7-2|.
ASSPGEWYTDTQY
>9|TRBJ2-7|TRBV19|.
ASSNHNEQY
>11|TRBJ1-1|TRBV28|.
ASRLYRDTEAF
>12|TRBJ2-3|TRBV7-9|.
ASSFQERTDTQY
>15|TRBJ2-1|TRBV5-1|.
ASSFPLTGRTYNEQF
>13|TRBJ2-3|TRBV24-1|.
ATSDFGQGTDTQY
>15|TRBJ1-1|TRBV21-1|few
ASRHEDRGPGNTEAF
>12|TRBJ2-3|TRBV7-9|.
ASSLTSHTDTQY
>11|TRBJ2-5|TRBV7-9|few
ASSLGVRETQY
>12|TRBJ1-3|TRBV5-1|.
ASSYSASGNTIY
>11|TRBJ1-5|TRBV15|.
ATSRVDRGSQH
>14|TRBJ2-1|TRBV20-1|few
SAQPWTSGRGNEQF
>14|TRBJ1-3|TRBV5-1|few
ASSLAIGGSGNTIY
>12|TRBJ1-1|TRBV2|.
ASSDQGVSTEAF
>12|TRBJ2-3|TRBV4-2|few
ASSQEASTDTQY
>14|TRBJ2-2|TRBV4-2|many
ASSPQGAENTGELF
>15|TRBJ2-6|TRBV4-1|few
ASSQGIPGSGANVLT
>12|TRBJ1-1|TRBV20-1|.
SARDGTANTEAF
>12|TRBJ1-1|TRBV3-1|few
ASSQVEGYTEAF
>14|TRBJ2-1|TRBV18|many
ASSPPGVAGVNEQF
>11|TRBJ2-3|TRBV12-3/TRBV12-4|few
ASSPRARGTQY
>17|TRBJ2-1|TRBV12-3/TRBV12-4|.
ASRDPGLAGGSSYNEQF
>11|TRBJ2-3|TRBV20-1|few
SARSGLVDTQY
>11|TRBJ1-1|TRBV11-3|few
ASSFSVSTEAF
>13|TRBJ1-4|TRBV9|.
ASSAQTGAEEKLF
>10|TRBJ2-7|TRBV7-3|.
ASSLMGGLRY